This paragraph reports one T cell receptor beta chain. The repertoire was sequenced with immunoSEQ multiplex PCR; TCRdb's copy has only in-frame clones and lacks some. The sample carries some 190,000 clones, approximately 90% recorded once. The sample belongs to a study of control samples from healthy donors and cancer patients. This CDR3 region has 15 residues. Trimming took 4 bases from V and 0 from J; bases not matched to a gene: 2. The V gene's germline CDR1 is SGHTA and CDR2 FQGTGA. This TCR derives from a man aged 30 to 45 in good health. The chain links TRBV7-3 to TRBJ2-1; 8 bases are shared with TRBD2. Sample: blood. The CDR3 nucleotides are TGTGCCAGCAGCTCGGGGGGGTCCTCCTACAATGAGCAGTTCTTC. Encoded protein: CASSSGGSSYNEQFF.